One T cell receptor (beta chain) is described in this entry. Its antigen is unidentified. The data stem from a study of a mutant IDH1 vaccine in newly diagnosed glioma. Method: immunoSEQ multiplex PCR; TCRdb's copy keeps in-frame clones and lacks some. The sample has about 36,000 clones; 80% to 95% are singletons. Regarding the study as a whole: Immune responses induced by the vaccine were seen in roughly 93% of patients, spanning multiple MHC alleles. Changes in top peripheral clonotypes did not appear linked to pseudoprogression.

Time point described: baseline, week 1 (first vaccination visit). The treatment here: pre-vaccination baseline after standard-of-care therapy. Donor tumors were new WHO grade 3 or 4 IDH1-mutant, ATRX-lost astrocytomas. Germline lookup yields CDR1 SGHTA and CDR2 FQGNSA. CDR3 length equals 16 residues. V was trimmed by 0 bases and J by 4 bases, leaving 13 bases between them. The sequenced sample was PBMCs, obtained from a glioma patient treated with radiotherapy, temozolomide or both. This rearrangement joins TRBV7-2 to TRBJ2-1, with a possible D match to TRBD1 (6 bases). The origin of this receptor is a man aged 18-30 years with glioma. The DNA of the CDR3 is TGTGCCAGCAGCTTAGCGCAGGGGCTAACTTACAATGAGCAGTTCTTC. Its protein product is CASSLAQGLTYNEQFF.